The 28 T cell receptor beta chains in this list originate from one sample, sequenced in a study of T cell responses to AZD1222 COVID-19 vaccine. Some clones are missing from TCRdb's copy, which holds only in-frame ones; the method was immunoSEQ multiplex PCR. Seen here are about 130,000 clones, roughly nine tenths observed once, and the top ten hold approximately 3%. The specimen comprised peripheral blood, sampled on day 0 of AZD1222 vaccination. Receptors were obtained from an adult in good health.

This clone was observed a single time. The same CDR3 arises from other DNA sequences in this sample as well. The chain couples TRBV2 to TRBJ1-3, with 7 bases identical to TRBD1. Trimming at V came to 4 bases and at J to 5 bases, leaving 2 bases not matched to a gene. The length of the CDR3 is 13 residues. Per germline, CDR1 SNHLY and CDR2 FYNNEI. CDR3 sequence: CASSGQGRNTIYF. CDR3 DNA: TGTGCCAGCAGTGGACAGGGAAGAAACACCATATATTTT.

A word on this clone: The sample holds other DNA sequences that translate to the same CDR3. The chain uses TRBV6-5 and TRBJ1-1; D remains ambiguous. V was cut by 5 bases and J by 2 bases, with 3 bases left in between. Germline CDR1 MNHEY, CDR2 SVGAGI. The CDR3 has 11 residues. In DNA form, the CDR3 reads TGTGCCAGCAGTAGAAACACTGAAGCTTTCTTT. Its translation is CASSRNTEAFF.

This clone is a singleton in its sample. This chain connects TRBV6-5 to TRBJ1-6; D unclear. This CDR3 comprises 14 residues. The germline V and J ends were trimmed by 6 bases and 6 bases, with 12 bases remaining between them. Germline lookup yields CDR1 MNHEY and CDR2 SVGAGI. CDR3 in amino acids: CASRFRIFNSPLHF. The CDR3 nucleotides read TGTGCCAGCAGGTTCCGGATCTTTAATTCACCCCTCCACTTT.

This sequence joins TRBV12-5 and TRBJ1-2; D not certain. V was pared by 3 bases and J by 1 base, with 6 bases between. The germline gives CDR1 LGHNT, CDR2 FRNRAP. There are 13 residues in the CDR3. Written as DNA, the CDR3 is TGTGCTAGTGGTTTCGGGAGTAACTATGGCTACACCTTC. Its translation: CASGFGSNYGYTF.

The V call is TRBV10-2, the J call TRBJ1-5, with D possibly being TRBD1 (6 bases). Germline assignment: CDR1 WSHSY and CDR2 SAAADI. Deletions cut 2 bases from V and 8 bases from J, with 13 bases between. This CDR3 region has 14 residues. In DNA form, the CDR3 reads TGCGCCAGCAGTGAGCAGGACAGTCCAGAGCCCCAGCATTTT. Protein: CASSEQDSPEPQHF.

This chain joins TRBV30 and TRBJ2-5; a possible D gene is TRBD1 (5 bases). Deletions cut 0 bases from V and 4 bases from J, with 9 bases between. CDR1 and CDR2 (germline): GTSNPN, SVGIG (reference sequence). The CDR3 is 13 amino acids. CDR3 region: CAWSVQGTETQYF. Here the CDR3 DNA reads TGTGCCTGGAGTGTCCAGGGTACAGAGACCCAGTACTTC.

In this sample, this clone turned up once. DNA of the CDR3: TGTGCCAGCAGGATGGCCGGGACAGGGGTGACGGGCTACACCTTC. Encoded protein: CASRMAGTGVTGYTF. The gene calls are TRBV6-6 and TRBJ1-2; 10 bases agree with TRBD1. The J segment lost 8 bases and the V segment lost 6 bases, leaving 12 bases of the junction unmatched. The germline V gene encodes CDR1 MNHNY and CDR2 SVGAGI (reference sequence). CDR3 size: 15 residues.

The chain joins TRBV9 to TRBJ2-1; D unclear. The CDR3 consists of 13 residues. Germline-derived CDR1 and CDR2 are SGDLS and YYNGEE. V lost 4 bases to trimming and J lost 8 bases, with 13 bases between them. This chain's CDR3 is CASSPGVLDEQFF. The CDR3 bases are TGTGCCAGCAGCCCTGGTGTTTTGGATGAGCAGTTCTTC.

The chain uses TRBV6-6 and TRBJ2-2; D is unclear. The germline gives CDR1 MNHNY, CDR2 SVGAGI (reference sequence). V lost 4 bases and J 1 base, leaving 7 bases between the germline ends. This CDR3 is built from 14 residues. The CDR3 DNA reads TGTGCCAGCAGTTCTTCACGGAACACCGGGGAGCTGTTTTTT. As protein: CASSSSRNTGELFF.

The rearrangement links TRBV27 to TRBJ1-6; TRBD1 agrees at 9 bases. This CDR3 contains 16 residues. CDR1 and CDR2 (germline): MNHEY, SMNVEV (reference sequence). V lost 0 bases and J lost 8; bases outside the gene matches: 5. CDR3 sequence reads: CASSLSGTGLDSPLHF. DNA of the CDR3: TGTGCCAGCAGTTTATCAGGGACAGGGCTTGATTCACCCCTCCACTTT.

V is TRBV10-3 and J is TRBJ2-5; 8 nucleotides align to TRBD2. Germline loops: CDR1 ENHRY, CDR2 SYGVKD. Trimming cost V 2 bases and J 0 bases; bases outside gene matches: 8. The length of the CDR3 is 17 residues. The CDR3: CAISEPPGLVHQETQYF. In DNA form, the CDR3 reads TGTGCCATCAGTGAGCCCCCGGGACTAGTACACCAAGAGACCCAGTACTTC.

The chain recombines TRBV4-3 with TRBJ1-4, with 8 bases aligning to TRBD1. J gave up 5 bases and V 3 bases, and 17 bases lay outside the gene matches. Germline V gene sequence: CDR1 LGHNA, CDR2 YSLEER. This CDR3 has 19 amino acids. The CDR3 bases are TGCGCCAGCAGCCAGGCTTTCGGACAGGGAGAGCCCACCAATGAAAAACTGTTTTTT. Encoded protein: CASSQAFGQGEPTNEKLFF.

The CDR3 DNA follows: TGTGCCAGCAGTTTACTCAGCAATCAGCCCCAGCATTTT. This translates into CASSLLSNQPQHF. V gene TRBV27 combines with J gene TRBJ1-5, with D hard to call. The germline CDR1 and CDR2 sequences are MNHEY and SMNVEV (reference sequence). Trimming stripped 2 bases from V and 1 base from J, with 3 bases between. This CDR3 spans 13 amino acids.

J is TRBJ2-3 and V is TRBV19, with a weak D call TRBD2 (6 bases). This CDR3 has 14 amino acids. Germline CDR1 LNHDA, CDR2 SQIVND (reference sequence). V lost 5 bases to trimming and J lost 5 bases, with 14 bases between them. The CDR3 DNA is TGTGCCAGTAGTCCCTACGGGGGAGAAGATACGCAGTATTTT. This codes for CASSPYGGEDTQYF.

The CDR3 DNA sequence: TGTGCCAGCAGCCTTCCCTCGCGAGACGAGCAGTACTTC. Translating it yields CASSLPSRDEQYF. This chain connects TRBV7-2 to TRBJ2-7; D remains unclear. The V end lost 5 bases, the J end lost 5 bases, and 13 bases lay between the germline ends. Germline values: CDR1 SGHTA, CDR2 FQGNSA. The CDR3 sequence is 13 residues long. The full variable domain, in which reference TRBV7-2 and TRBJ2-7 provide the parts outside the CDR3, is GAGVSQSPSNKVTEKGKDVELRCDPISGHTALYWYRQSLGQGLEFLIYFQGNSAPDKSGLPSDRFSAERTGGSVSTLTIQRTQQEDSAVYLCASSLPSRDEQYFGPGTRLTVT.

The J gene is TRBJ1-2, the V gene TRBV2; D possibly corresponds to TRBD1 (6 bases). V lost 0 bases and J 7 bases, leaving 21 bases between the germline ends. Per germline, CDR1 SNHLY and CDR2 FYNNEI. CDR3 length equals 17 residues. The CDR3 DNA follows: TGTGCCAGCAGTGAAGCGCTTCAGGGGTGGGGCGAATCTGGCTACACCTTC. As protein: CASSEALQGWGESGYTF.

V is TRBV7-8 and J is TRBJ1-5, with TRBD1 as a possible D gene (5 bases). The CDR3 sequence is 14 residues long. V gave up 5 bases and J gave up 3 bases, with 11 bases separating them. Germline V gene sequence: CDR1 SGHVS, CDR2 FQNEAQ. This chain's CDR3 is CASSPGQNNQPQHF. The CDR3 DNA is TGTGCCAGCAGCCCCGGACAAAACAATCAGCCCCAGCATTTT.

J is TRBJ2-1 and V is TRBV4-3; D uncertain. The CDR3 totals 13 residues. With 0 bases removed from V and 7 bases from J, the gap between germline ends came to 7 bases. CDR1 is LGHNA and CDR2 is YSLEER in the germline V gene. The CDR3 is CASSQELRNEQFF. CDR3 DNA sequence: TGCGCCAGCAGCCAAGAATTACGGAATGAGCAGTTCTTC.

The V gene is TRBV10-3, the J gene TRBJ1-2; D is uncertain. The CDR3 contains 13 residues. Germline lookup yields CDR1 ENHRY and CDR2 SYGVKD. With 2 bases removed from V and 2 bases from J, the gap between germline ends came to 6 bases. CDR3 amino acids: CAISETLNYGYTF. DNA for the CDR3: TGTGCCATCAGTGAGACGTTGAACTATGGCTACACCTTC.

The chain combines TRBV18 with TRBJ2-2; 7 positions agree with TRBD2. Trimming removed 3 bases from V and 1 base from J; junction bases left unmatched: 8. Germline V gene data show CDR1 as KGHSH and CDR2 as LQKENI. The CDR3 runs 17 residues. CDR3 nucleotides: TGTGCCAGCTCACCCGCCGGGGTAGCGGGGAACACCGGGGAGCTGTTTTTT. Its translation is CASSPAGVAGNTGELFF.

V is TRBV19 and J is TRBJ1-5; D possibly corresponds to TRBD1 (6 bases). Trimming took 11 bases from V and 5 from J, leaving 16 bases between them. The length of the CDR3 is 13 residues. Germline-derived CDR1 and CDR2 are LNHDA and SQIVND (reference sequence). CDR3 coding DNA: TGTGCCTCGGGGGGGGGCAGGGATCAGCCCCAGCATTTT. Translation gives CASGGGRDQPQHF.

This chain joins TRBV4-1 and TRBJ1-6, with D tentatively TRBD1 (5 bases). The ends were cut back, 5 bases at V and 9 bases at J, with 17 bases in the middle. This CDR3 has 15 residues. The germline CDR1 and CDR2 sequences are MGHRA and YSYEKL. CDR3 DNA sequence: TGCGCCAGCAGCACTAACTCGGACGGGACTTCACCCCTCCACTTT. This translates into CASSTNSDGTSPLHF.

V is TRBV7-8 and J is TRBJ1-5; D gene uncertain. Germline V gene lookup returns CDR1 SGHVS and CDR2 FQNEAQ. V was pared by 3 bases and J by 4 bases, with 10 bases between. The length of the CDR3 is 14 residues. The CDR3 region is CASSFKLGNQPQHF. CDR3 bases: TGTGCCAGCAGCTTTAAGTTAGGGAATCAGCCCCAGCATTTT.

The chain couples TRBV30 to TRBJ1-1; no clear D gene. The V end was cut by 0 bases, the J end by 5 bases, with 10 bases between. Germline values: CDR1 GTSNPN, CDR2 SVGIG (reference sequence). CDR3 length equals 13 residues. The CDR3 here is CAWSVGSRTEAFF. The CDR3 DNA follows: TGTGCCTGGAGTGTCGGAAGCCGAACTGAAGCTTTCTTT.

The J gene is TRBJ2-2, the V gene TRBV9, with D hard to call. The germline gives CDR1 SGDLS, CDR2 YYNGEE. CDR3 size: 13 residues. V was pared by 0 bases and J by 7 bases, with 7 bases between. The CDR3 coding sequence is TGTGCCAGCAGCGTAGTTTTGGGCGGGGAGCTGTTTTTT. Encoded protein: CASSVVLGGELFF.

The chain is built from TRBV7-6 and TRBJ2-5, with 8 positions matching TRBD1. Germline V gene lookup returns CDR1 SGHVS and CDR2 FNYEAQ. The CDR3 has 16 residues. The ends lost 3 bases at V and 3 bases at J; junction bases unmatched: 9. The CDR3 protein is CASSFGDRLGEETQYF. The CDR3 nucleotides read TGTGCCAGCAGCTTCGGGGACAGGTTAGGTGAAGAGACCCAGTACTTC.

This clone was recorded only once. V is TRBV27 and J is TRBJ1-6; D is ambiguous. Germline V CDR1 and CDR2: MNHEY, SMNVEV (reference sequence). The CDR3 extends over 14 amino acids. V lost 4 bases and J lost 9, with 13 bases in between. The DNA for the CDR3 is TGTGCCAGCAGTTATAAAGGTCGGGGTTCACCCCTCCACTTT. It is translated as CASSYKGRGSPLHF.

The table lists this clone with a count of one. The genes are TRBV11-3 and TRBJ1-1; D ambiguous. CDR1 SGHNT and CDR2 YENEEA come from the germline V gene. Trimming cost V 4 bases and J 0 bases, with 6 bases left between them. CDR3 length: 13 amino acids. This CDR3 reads CASSYRMNTEAFF. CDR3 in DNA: TGTGCCAGCAGCTACCGAATGAACACTGAAGCTTTCTTT.